The 9 T cell receptor beta chains in this list originate from one sample, sequenced in a study of blood T cell repertoires in COVID-19. Data came from immunoSEQ multiplex PCR; TCRdb stores just in-frame clones and leaves some out. The sample holds 150,000 to 200,000 clones; roughly four fifths are singletons and the top ten take around 8%. Sequenced material: peripheral blood. Receptors were obtained from a woman in her 70s with COVID-19, enrolled during active disease.

V gene TRBV18 combines with J gene TRBJ1-1; 8 nucleotides match TRBD1. Germline loops: CDR1 KGHSH, CDR2 LQKENI. J gave up 3 bases and V 4 bases, and 4 bases lay outside the gene matches. The CDR3 runs to 14 residues. The CDR3, as DNA: TGTGCCAGCTCACTACAGGGGGGTGACACTGAAGCTTTCTTT. It codes for CASSLQGGDTEAFF.

This sequence joins TRBV6-2 or TRBV6-3 and TRBJ2-1, with 7 bases lining up with TRBD2. Per the germline V gene, CDR1 is MNHEY and CDR2 is SVGEGT. Losses at the gene ends were 5 bases for V and 0 bases for J; bases not matched to a gene: 4. This CDR3 has 15 amino acids. CDR3 residues: CASSLAEVSYNEQFF. The CDR3 coding sequence is TGTGCCAGCAGTCTAGCGGAGGTCTCCTACAATGAGCAGTTCTTC.

The chain uses TRBV6-5 and TRBJ1-2; the D gene is possibly TRBD1 (6 bases). Germline V gene sequence: CDR1 MNHEY, CDR2 SVGAGI. The V end lost 6 bases, the J end lost 8 bases, and 13 bases lay between the germline ends. The length of the CDR3 is 12 residues. The CDR3 is CASRGGAGGYTF. CDR3 sequence (DNA): TGTGCCAGCAGGGGGGGGGCCGGAGGCTACACCTTC.

The chain couples TRBV7-2 to TRBJ1-5; TRBD1 agrees at 11 bases. The CDR3 sequence is 16 residues long. Germline V gene lookup returns CDR1 SGHTA and CDR2 FQGNSA. V lost 6 bases to trimming and J lost 6 bases; unmatched junction nucleotides: 10. The CDR3, as DNA: TGTGCCAGCAGTTTCTATGGACAGGGGGCACGTCAGCCCCAGCATTTT. It codes for CASSFYGQGARQPQHF.

The chain couples TRBV5-7 to TRBJ2-1; 15 bases line up with TRBD2. TRBV5-7 is sorted into the ORF group, with uncertain function. CDR3 size: 17 residues. V trimming: 0 bases; J trimming: 7 bases; junction bases outside the gene matches: 5. The CDR3 sequence: CASSLVGLAGGENEQFF. CDR3 DNA sequence: TGTGCCAGCAGCTTGGTTGGACTAGCGGGAGGGGAGAATGAGCAGTTCTTC.

This rearrangement joins TRBV4-3 to TRBJ2-3; D is undetermined. This CDR3 is 15 amino acids long. Looked up from germline, CDR1 is LGHNA and CDR2 is YSLEER. V lost 4 bases to trimming and J lost 0 bases, with 11 bases between them. The CDR3: CASSLWADSTDTQYF. As DNA, the CDR3 is TGCGCCAGCAGCCTATGGGCAGATAGCACAGATACGCAGTATTTT.

The chain combines TRBV2 with TRBJ2-3; TRBD1 might be the D (6 bases). This CDR3 comprises 14 residues. The germline V and J ends were trimmed by 6 bases and 2 bases, with 12 bases remaining between them. In germline, CDR1 is SNHLY, CDR2 FYNNEI. CDR3 in amino acids: CASRGAPSTDTQYF. CDR3 nucleotide sequence: TGTGCCAGCAGGGGGGCTCCTTCCACAGATACGCAGTATTTT.

The chain links TRBV6-5 to TRBJ1-2, with 7 bases fitting TRBD1. The CDR3 consists of 14 residues. Germline trimming cut 6 bases from V and 6 bases from J; bases unmatched to any gene: 10. Germline CDR1 is MNHEY and CDR2 is SVGAGI. CDR3 coding DNA: TGTGCCAGCAGCAACAGGGGAGATCGAGATGGCTACACCTTC. Its protein product is CASSNRGDRDGYTF.

The rearrangement joins TRBV6-6 to TRBJ2-7; D unresolved. CDR1 is MNHNY and CDR2 is SVGAGI in the germline V gene (reference sequence). This CDR3 region has 12 residues. The V gene lost 2 bases and the J gene lost 3 bases, with 5 bases spanning the gap. CDR3 protein: CASSYTGYEQYF. The CDR3 nucleotides read TGTGCCAGCAGTTACACTGGCTACGAGCAGTACTTC.